The 32 T cell receptor beta chains listed next were all sequenced from one sample in a study of early stage breast cancer tumors. Profiling relied on immunoSEQ multiplex PCR, and the TCRdb table lists in-frame clones only, not all of them. The data show around 30,000 clones, with just under 75% seen just once and about 9.5% held by the top ten. Sequenced: breast tumor tissue. The receptors were gathered from a person in their thirties with breast cancer.

This CDR3 reads CASSLQGAGETQYF. In nucleotides, the CDR3 is TGTGCCAGCAGTCTACAGGGGGCCGGGGAGACCCAGTACTTC. V usage is TRBV27 and J usage is TRBJ2-5; TRBD1 aligns across 9 bases. CDR3 length: 14 residues. CDR1 MNHEY and CDR2 SMNVEV come from the germline V gene (reference sequence). The V and J ends lost 5 bases and 5 bases, in that order; junction bases with no gene match: 6.

This sequence joins TRBV7-9 and TRBJ2-4; tentative D call: TRBD2 (8 bases). CDR1 SEHNR and CDR2 FQNEAQ come from the germline V gene (reference sequence). V was trimmed by 1 base and J by 7 bases, leaving 20 bases between them. The CDR3 extends over 17 amino acids. CDR3 amino acids: CASSLEGTGGTANIQYF. The CDR3 region has the DNA TGTGCCAGCAGCTTAGAGGGGACGGGGGGGACAGCTAACATTCAGTACTTC.

As DNA, the CDR3 is TGTGCCAGCAGCTTGGACAGGGAGAGGGCTTTCTTT. Its translation: CASSLDRERAFF. The chain is built from TRBV7-8 and TRBJ1-1; TRBD1 matches at 8 bases. V shed 3 bases and J 11 bases; nucleotides not matched to a gene: 5. In germline, CDR1 is SGHVS, CDR2 FQNEAQ. The CDR3 runs to 12 residues.

The chain is built from TRBV30 and TRBJ1-3; 9 nucleotides match TRBD1. The V segment lost 5 bases and the J segment 5 bases; nucleotides outside the gene matches: 4. Germline CDR1 and CDR2: GTSNPN and SVGIG (reference sequence). The CDR3 sequence is 13 residues long. The CDR3 sequence: CAWGDRARNTIYF. CDR3 nucleotides: TGTGCCTGGGGGGACAGGGCCAGAAACACCATATATTTT.

The chain has TRBV7-8 and TRBJ2-3; D may match TRBD1 or TRBD2 (6 bases each). This CDR3 is built from 14 residues. The germline V gene has CDR1 SGHVS and CDR2 FQNEAQ. Trimming cost V 6 bases and J 5 bases, with 15 bases left between them. The DNA for the CDR3 is TGTGCCAGCAGTCGAAAGGGGGGAGGAGATACGCAGTATTTT. Its translation is CASSRKGGGDTQYF.

The V and J genes are TRBV27 and TRBJ2-7; D is uncertain. V lost 6 bases and J 5 bases, leaving 20 bases between the germline ends. CDR1 and CDR2 from the germline V gene are MNHEY and SMNVEV (reference sequence). This CDR3 region has 15 residues. CDR3 residues: CASSLRSQVADEQYF. CDR3 in DNA: TGTGCCAGCAGCCTCAGGTCCCAGGTGGCGGACGAGCAGTACTTC.

The genes are TRBV12-5 and TRBJ2-2, with 14 bases identical to TRBD2. Trimming at V came to 2 bases and at J to 7 bases, leaving 9 bases not matched to a gene. Germline CDR1 and CDR2: LGHNT and FRNRAP. The CDR3 has 18 amino acids. CDR3 bases: TGTGCTAGTGGTTTGATGGGACTAGCGGGAGCGTGGGGCGGGGAGCTGTTTTTT. Translation: CASGLMGLAGAWGGELFF.

The rearrangement uses TRBV6-5 and TRBJ2-3; TRBD2 agrees at 9 bases. Germline-derived CDR1 and CDR2 are MNHEY and SVGAGI. Unmatched junction bases numbered 5, after V lost 5 bases and J lost 5 bases. The CDR3 extends over 14 amino acids. The chain's CDR3 is CASSRSGRRDTQYF. The DNA for the CDR3 is TGTGCCAGCAGTCGTAGCGGGAGAAGAGATACGCAGTATTTT.

The rearrangement links TRBV7-3 to TRBJ1-1; D is possibly TRBD1 (5 bases). CDR1 is SGHTA and CDR2 is FQGTGA in the germline V gene. The CDR3 has 15 residues. V lost 4 bases, J lost 3 bases, and 15 bases lay in between. The CDR3 nucleotides are TGTGCCAGCAGCTCCTCTACGGCGGGGGACACTGAAGCTTTCTTT. Its translation: CASSSSTAGDTEAFF.

The J gene is TRBJ1-2, the V gene TRBV5-1; D might be TRBD1 (6 bases). From germline, CDR1 is SGHRS and CDR2 YFSETQ. The V and J ends lost 0 bases and 8 bases respectively, with 17 bases between them. The CDR3 is 15 residues long. CDR3 sequence: CASSLALDQGGGYTF. The CDR3, as DNA: TGCGCCAGCAGCTTGGCTCTCGACCAAGGGGGAGGCTACACCTTC.

The chain carries TRBV19 and TRBJ2-7; 9 bases line up with TRBD2. The V and J ends lost 3 bases and 2 bases, in that order; junction bases with no gene match: 5. This CDR3 comprises 15 residues. Germline CDR1 and CDR2: LNHDA and SQIVND (reference sequence). The CDR3 nucleotides are TGTGCCAGTAGTATGATGGCGGGAGGGACCTACGAGCAGTACTTC. Translating gives CASSMMAGGTYEQYF.

This sequence joins TRBV30 and TRBJ1-5; perhaps TRBD1 as D (5 bases). Deletions cut 2 bases from V and 0 bases from J, with 14 bases between. This CDR3 has 16 residues. The germline gives CDR1 GTSNPN, CDR2 SVGIG (reference sequence). CDR3 coding DNA: TGTGCCTGGAGTTCCGGGACCGCCCTTAGCAATCAGCCCCAGCATTTT. This translates into CAWSSGTALSNQPQHF.

Turning to this clone: An end of the junction differs from the germline gene, which may be a read error. The V and J genes are TRBV27 and TRBJ2-1; 9 bases match TRBD2. This CDR3 contains 17 residues. Germline CDR1 and CDR2: MNHEY and SMNVEV (reference sequence). CDR3 bases: TGTGCCAGCACCCCGAGGGCTAGCGGGACAACCTACAATGAGCAGCTCTTC. Protein sequence: CASTPRASGTTYNEQLF.

The V and J genes are TRBV7-6 and TRBJ1-5; 8 bases are shared with TRBD1. Losses at the gene ends were 0 bases for V and 7 bases for J; bases not matched to a gene: 2. The CDR3 totals 14 residues. CDR1 is SGHVS, CDR2 FNYEAQ, per germline. CDR3 amino acids: CASSLATGEQPQHF. The CDR3 coding sequence is TGTGCCAGCAGCTTAGCGACAGGGGAACAGCCCCAGCATTTT. The full variable domain, rest sourced from reference TRBV7-6 and TRBJ1-5, is GAGVSQSPRYKVTKRGQDVALRCDPISGHVSLYWYRQALGQGPEFLTYFNYEAQQDKSGLPNDRFSAERPEGSISTLTIQRTEQRDSAMYRCASSLATGEQPQHFGDGTRLSIL.

This rearrangement joins TRBV27 to TRBJ1-1; a possible D gene is TRBD1 (5 bases). CDR3 length equals 15 residues. Per the germline V gene, CDR1 is MNHEY and CDR2 is SMNVEV (reference sequence). V was clipped by 3 bases and J by 4 bases, with 15 bases between them. CDR3 in amino acids: CASSFAPTGGTEAFF. Here the CDR3 DNA reads TGTGCCAGCAGTTTCGCCCCAACAGGAGGCACTGAAGCTTTCTTT.

The chain links TRBV4-2 to TRBJ2-1, with 7 bases identical to TRBD2. CDR1 is LGHNA, CDR2 YNFKEQ, per germline. The CDR3 covers 14 residues. The V segment lost 7 bases and the J segment 8 bases; nucleotides outside the gene matches: 11. The DNA for the CDR3 is TGTGCCAGCAACCCTTCTGTGCGGGAGTATGAGCAGTTCTTC. This gives the protein CASNPSVREYEQFF.

This chain joins TRBV6-5 and TRBJ1-4; tentatively, D is TRBD1 (5 bases). CDR1 and CDR2 (germline): MNHEY, SVGAGI. Between the trimmed V and J ends, which lost 2 bases and 8 bases, there was a span of 12 bases. The CDR3 runs 14 residues. CDR3 nucleotides: TGTGCCAGCAGTTACGGGGCGGGTCTCGAAAAACTGTTTTTT. Its translation: CASSYGAGLEKLFF.

The chain carries TRBV28 and TRBJ1-1; maybe TRBD1 (5 bases). Trimming shortened V by 6 bases and J by 7 bases, and 18 bases separated the two germline ends. The CDR3 runs 14 residues. Per the germline V gene, CDR1 is MDHEN and CDR2 is SYDVKM. This CDR3 reads CASRTAGDSLEAFF. In DNA, the CDR3 is TGTGCCAGCAGGACAGCCGGAGACTCCCTTGAAGCTTTCTTT.

The chain carries TRBV11-3 and TRBJ2-1; D gene ambiguous. Trimming removed 2 bases at V and 9 bases at J, with 5 bases between. The germline gives CDR1 SGHNT, CDR2 YENEEA. The length of the CDR3 is 11 residues. The DNA for the CDR3 is TGTGCCAGCAGCTTAAAGGGTGAGCAGTTCTTC. This gives the protein CASSLKGEQFF.

J is TRBJ1-1 and V is TRBV10-2, with D hard to call. The CDR3 has 14 residues. The germline V gene encodes CDR1 WSHSY and CDR2 SAAADI. V shed 6 bases and J shed 1 base, with 12 bases lying between them. The CDR3 DNA reads TGCGCCAGCAGGAGAGCGAGCTCGAACACTGAAGCTTTCTTT. The encoded protein is CASRRASSNTEAFF.

This clone was seen a few times. V is TRBV4-1 and J is TRBJ2-7; the D gene is possibly TRBD1 (6 bases). V lost 4 bases, J lost 5 bases, and 15 bases lay in between. Germline V gives CDR1 MGHRA, CDR2 YSYEKL. This CDR3 is built from 14 residues. CDR3 in amino acids: CASSRVLTGNEQYF. CDR3 coding DNA: TGCGCCAGCAGCCGCGTACTCACAGGGAACGAGCAGTACTTC.

The chain has TRBV6-6 and TRBJ2-1; tentatively, D is TRBD2 (6 bases). Between the trimmed V and J ends, which lost 5 bases and 6 bases, there was a span of 17 bases. This CDR3 comprises 15 residues. Germline V gene data show CDR1 as MNHNY and CDR2 as SVGAGI (reference sequence). CDR3 region: CASSTRGLSGNEQFF. Written as DNA, the CDR3 is TGTGCCAGCAGTACGCGGGGCCTAAGTGGCAATGAGCAGTTCTTC.

V usage is TRBV14 and J usage is TRBJ2-5; 8 bases match TRBD2. The CDR3 runs 18 residues. V trimming: 3 bases; J trimming: 5 bases; junction bases outside the gene matches: 17. Germline lookup yields CDR1 SGHDN and CDR2 FVKESK. CDR3 loop: CASSQWTTSDNKEETQYF. The CDR3 DNA reads as TGTGCCAGCAGCCAGTGGACGACTAGCGATAATAAGGAGGAGACCCAGTACTTC.

The rearrangement uses TRBV12-5 and TRBJ1-2, with TRBD1 identical over 7 bases. CDR1 and CDR2 (germline): LGHNT, FRNRAP. CDR3 length equals 16 residues. J lost 4 bases, V lost 2 bases, and 10 bases had no gene match. The CDR3 nucleotides are TGTGCTAGTGGTTTGCCTTCACAGGGGACTTTCTATGGCTACACCTTC. This encodes CASGLPSQGTFYGYTF. The whole variable domain, remainder taken from reference TRBV12-5 and TRBJ1-2, is DARVTQTPRHKVTEMGQEVTMRCQPILGHNTVFWYRQTMMQGLELLAYFRNRAPLDDSGMPKDRFSAEMPDATLATLKIQPSEPRDSAVYFCASGLPSQGTFYGYTFGSGTRLTVV.

The CDR3: CASSSVTSGYYNEQFF. In DNA, the CDR3 is TGTGCCAGCAGCTCCGTAACTAGCGGATACTACAATGAGCAGTTCTTC. This chain connects TRBV11-2 to TRBJ2-1; 8 bases align to TRBD2. Looked up from germline, CDR1 is SGHAT and CDR2 is FQNNGV. This CDR3 comprises 16 residues. The V and J ends lost 4 bases and 3 bases, in that order; junction bases with no gene match: 8.

J is TRBJ2-2 and V is TRBV14, with 9 bases fitting TRBD2. The CDR3 loop spans 16 amino acids. The V and J ends lost 4 bases and 2 bases, in that order; junction bases with no gene match: 5. The V gene's germline CDR1 is SGHDN and CDR2 FVKESK. This CDR3 reads CASSLLSGGNTGELFF. The CDR3 DNA reads as TGTGCCAGCAGCCTACTTAGCGGGGGTAACACCGGGGAGCTGTTTTTT. Full variable domain (missing parts from reference TRBV14 and TRBJ2-2): EAGVTQFPSHSVIEKGQTVTLRCDPISGHDNLYWYRRVMGKEIKFLLHFVKESKQDESGMPNNRFLAERTGGTYSTLKVQPAELEDSGVYFCASSLLSGGNTGELFFGEGSRLTVL.

The J gene is TRBJ2-2, the V gene TRBV28, with 7 positions matching TRBD1. Germline trimming cut 5 bases from V and 0 bases from J; bases unmatched to any gene: 3. The CDR3 is made up of 15 amino acids. Germline V CDR1 and CDR2: MDHEN, SYDVKM. In DNA, the CDR3 is TGTGCCAGCAGTCAGGGGACAGCGAACACCGGGGAGCTGTTTTTT. This translates into CASSQGTANTGELFF.

This chain links TRBV5-6 with TRBJ1-2; 7 bases fit TRBD1. The junction had 7 bases not matched to a gene; V was cut back by 6 bases and J by 2 bases. CDR1 is SGHDT, CDR2 YYEEEE, per germline. The CDR3 has 14 residues. For the CDR3, the DNA is TGTGCCAGCAACCGTGACAGGGCGAACTATGGCTACACCTTC. This codes for CASNRDRANYGYTF.

This chain connects TRBV19 to TRBJ2-3; 10 nucleotides align to TRBD2. CDR1 and CDR2 from the germline V gene are LNHDA and SQIVND (reference sequence). This CDR3 spans 17 amino acids. The V segment lost 4 bases and the J segment 1 base; nucleotides outside the gene matches: 8. This CDR3 reads CASSRGSSGSGTDTQYF. The CDR3 DNA reads TGTGCCAGTAGTAGGGGTTCTAGCGGGAGTGGCACAGATACGCAGTATTTT.

The chain is built from TRBV5-1 and TRBJ2-7; 12 nucleotides line up with TRBD2. Germline V gene sequence: CDR1 SGHRS, CDR2 YFSETQ. CDR3 length: 17 residues. V was clipped by 3 bases and J by 5 bases; unmatched bases: 12. The CDR3 sequence is CASSWTSGTPWSHEQYF. The CDR3 DNA reads TGCGCCAGCAGCTGGACTAGCGGGACCCCTTGGAGCCACGAGCAGTACTTC.

This chain connects TRBV9 to TRBJ1-6, with D hard to call. Germline CDR1 and CDR2: SGDLS and YYNGEE. Trimming left V 4 bases short and J 8 bases short, with 10 bases between. This CDR3 is 13 amino acids long. Here the CDR3 reads CASSPRMDSPLHF. CDR3 in DNA: TGTGCCAGCAGCCCACGTATGGATTCACCCCTCCACTTT.

Here the CDR3 reads CASSDSLYGYTF. The CDR3 coding sequence is TGTGCCAGCAGCGACAGTCTCTATGGCTACACCTTC. This chain links TRBV5-5 with TRBJ1-2, with D tentatively TRBD1 (5 bases). Germline values: CDR1 SGHKS, CDR2 YYEKEE (reference sequence). Trimming cost V 4 bases and J 4 bases, with 8 bases left between them. The CDR3 is 12 residues long. Using reference TRBV5-5 and TRBJ1-2 for the parts outside the CDR3, the full variable domain is DAGVTQSPTHLIKTRGQQVTLRCSPISGHKSVSWYQQVLGQGPQFIFQYYEKEERGRGNFPDRFSARQFPNYSSELNVNALLLGDSALYLCASSDSLYGYTFGSGTRLTVV.